One and the same sample provided the 11 T cell receptor beta chains below, sequenced in a study of T cells after yellow fever vaccination. TCRdb itself ran the 5' RACE reads through MiXCR, one entry per CDR3 protein. Among around 320,000 distinct CDR3 sequences listed, around 10% were seen once. The sample in question was CD4+ T cells sorted from PBMCs, obtained 45 days after the yellow fever booster vaccination. The receptors were sampled from a man aged 18-30 years who received the YFV17D yellow fever vaccine.

A few counts support this clonotype. The chain combines TRBV9 with TRBJ1-6; a possible D gene is TRBD1 (5 bases). In germline, CDR1 is SGDLS, CDR2 YYNGEE. V was pared by 3 bases and J by 14 bases, with 15 bases between. CDR3 size: 13 residues. The CDR3 DNA follows: TGTGCCAGCAGCGCAGAGCCGGGGGTGTCCCTCCACTTT. Amino acid sequence: CASSAEPGVSLHF.

The chain recombines TRBV6-5 with TRBJ1-1; D is uncertain. The germline CDR1 and CDR2 sequences are MNHEY and SVGAGI. Trimming removed 6 bases at V and 4 bases at J, with 12 bases between. The CDR3 sequence is 13 residues long. The CDR3: CASRAPVGTEAFF. The CDR3, as DNA: TGTGCCAGCAGGGCTCCCGTAGGCACTGAAGCTTTCTTT.

The chain employs TRBV9 and TRBJ2-1; D is unresolved. CDR3 length: 15 residues. The ends were cut back, 2 bases at V and 8 bases at J, with 17 bases in the middle. Germline CDR1 is SGDLS and CDR2 is YYNGEE. CDR3 DNA: TGTGCCAGCAGCGTCCAGACGGCCCCGTTCGATGAGCAGTTCTTC. Translating it yields CASSVQTAPFDEQFF. Filled out from reference TRBV9 and TRBJ2-1, the complete variable domain reads DSGVTQTPKHLITATGQRVTLRCSPRSGDLSVYWYQQSLDQGLQFLIQYYNGEERAKGNILERFSAQQFPDLHSELNLSSLELGDSALYFCASSVQTAPFDEQFFGPGTRLTVL.

This clonotype was counted a few times. V usage is TRBV29-1 and J usage is TRBJ1-2; TRBD1 matches at 7 bases. CDR3 length equals 13 residues. V trimming: 6 bases; J trimming: 1 base; junction bases outside the gene matches: 5. CDR1 and CDR2 from the germline V gene are SQVTM and ANQGSEA. The DNA for the CDR3 is TGCAGCGTCGCCAGGGGGGATAACTATGGCTACACCTTC. Residues: CSVARGDNYGYTF.

V is TRBV18 and J is TRBJ1-1; D not resolved. Germline assignment: CDR1 KGHSH and CDR2 LQKENI. V was shortened by 0 bases and J by 3 bases, with 5 bases between the two germline ends. CDR3 size: 13 residues. CDR3 DNA: TGTGCCAGCTCACCACCAGGCTACACTGAAGCTTTCTTT. It encodes CASSPPGYTEAFF.

In its sample, this clonotype was seen a few times. The chain uses TRBV12-3 or TRBV12-4 and TRBJ2-7, with 7 bases fitting TRBD1. The CDR3 has 16 amino acids. V gave up 4 bases and J gave up 0 bases; unmatched junction bases: 9. CDR3 coding DNA: TGTGCCAGCAGTTACCCCGGGACAGTAAGCTCCTACGAGCAGTACGTC. Translating gives CASSYPGTVSSYEQYV.

The rearrangement links TRBV20-1 to TRBJ2-5, with 7 bases aligning to TRBD1. V lost 6 bases, J lost 1 base, and 11 bases stayed unmatched. The length of the CDR3 is 15 residues. CDR1 is DFQATT, CDR2 SNEGSKA, per germline (reference sequence). DNA of the CDR3: TGCAGTGCCATCCGGACAGGAGTAGGCCAAGAGACCCAGTACTTC. Protein sequence: CSAIRTGVGQETQYF.

This clonotype was seen many times. The chain couples TRBV5-1 to TRBJ2-7, with 13 bases matching TRBD2. The CDR3 totals 15 residues. Germline lookup yields CDR1 SGHRS and CDR2 YFSETQ. Germline trimming cut 4 bases from V and 7 bases from J; bases unmatched to any gene: 8. The CDR3 reads CASSPKTSGGTEQYF. CDR3 sequence (DNA): TGCGCCAGCAGCCCGAAGACTAGCGGGGGGACGGAGCAGTACTTC.

This clonotype was counted at least ten times. The V and J genes are TRBV5-1 and TRBJ1-4; 7 bases align to TRBD1. CDR3 length: 15 residues. J lost 5 bases, V lost 2 bases, and 6 bases had no gene match. CDR1 and CDR2 (germline): SGHRS, YFSETQ. CDR3 sequence (DNA): TGCGCCAGCAGCTTCCAGGGGACAGTAAATGAAAAACTGTTTTTT. Translating it yields CASSFQGTVNEKLFF.

This chain links TRBV9 with TRBJ1-1; D is perhaps TRBD1 (5 bases). Germline loops: CDR1 SGDLS, CDR2 YYNGEE. This CDR3 spans 15 amino acids. V lost 0 bases and J 3 bases, leaving 12 bases between the germline ends. The CDR3 coding sequence is TGTGCCAGCAGCGTAGGTGCGGGACGGCACACTGAAGCTTTCTTT. It codes for CASSVGAGRHTEAFF.

There are a few counts of this clonotype. J is TRBJ2-1 and V is TRBV4-1, with D perhaps TRBD1 (6 bases). The CDR3 consists of 16 residues. Between the trimmed V and J ends, which lost 0 bases and 8 bases, there was a span of 17 bases. Germline V lookup: CDR1 MGHRA, CDR2 YSYEKL. For the CDR3, the DNA is TGCGCCAGCAGCCAAGAGCGAGGGACACCTATTTATGAGCAGTTCTTC. This translates into CASSQERGTPIYEQFF.